The present TCR beta chain was sequenced within a study of somatic mutations in cytotoxic T cells in rheumatoid arthritis. Repertoires were generated with immunoSEQ multiplex PCR, while TCRdb's copy carries only in-frame clones and drops some. Of some 14,000 clones in the sample, 74% were seen once. CDR3 length: 12 residues. Germline loops: CDR1 SGHDT, CDR2 YYEEEE. Trimming removed 0 bases from V and 4 bases from J, with 2 bases in between. The sequence was obtained from an adult with rheumatoid arthritis. The rearrangement joins TRBV5-6 to TRBJ1-5; D not resolved. Specimen: CD8+ T cells sorted from blood. The CDR3 reads CASSLGNQPQHF. The CDR3 DNA is TGTGCCAGCAGCTTGGGAAATCAGCCCCAGCATTTT.